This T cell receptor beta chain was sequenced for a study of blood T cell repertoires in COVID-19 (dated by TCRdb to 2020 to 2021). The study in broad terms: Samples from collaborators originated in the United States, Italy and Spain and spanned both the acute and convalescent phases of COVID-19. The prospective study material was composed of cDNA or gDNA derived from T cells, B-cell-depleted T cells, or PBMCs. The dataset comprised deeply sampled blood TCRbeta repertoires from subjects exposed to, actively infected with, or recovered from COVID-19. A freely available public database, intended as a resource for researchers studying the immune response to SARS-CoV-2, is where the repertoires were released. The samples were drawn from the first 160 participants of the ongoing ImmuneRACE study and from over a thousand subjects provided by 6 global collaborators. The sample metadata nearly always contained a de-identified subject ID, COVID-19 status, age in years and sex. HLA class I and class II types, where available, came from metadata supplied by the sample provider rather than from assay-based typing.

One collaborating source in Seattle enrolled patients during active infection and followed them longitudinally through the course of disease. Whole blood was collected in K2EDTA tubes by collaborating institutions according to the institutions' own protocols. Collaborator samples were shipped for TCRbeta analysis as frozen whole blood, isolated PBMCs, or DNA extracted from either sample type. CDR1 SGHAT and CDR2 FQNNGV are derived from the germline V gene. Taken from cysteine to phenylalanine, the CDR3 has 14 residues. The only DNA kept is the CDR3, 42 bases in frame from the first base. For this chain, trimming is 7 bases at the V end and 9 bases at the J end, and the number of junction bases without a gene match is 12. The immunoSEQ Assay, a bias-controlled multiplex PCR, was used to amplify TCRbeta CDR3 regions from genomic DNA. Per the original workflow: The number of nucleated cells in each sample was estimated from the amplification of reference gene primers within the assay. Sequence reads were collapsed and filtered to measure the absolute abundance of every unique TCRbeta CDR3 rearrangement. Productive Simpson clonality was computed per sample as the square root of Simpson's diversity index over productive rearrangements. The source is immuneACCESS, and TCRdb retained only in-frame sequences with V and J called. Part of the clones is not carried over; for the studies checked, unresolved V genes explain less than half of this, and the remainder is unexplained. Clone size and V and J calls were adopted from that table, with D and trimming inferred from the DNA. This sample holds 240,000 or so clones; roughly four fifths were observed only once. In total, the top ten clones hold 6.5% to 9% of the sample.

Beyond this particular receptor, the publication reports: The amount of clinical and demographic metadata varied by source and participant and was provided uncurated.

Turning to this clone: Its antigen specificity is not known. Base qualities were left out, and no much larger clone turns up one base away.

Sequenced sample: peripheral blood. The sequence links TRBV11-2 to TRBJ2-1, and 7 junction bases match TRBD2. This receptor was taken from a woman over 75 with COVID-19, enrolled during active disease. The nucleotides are TGTGCCAGCACCTCCTCGCGGGGGACGGGTGAGCAGTTCTTC. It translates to CASTSSRGTGEQFF.